The 12 T cell receptor beta chains listed next were all sequenced from one sample in a study of blood T cell repertoires in COVID-19. Method: immunoSEQ multiplex PCR; TCRdb's copy keeps in-frame clones and lacks some. The profile shows about 360,000 clones, around 87% of them singletons. The sample comprised peripheral blood. The receptors derive from a human donor in a cohort sampled during active COVID-19.

The V call is TRBV11-2, the J call TRBJ2-7, with TRBD1 as a possible D gene (7 bases). The length of the CDR3 is 14 residues. Trimming cost V 5 bases and J 6 bases, with 17 bases left between them. Germline assignment: CDR1 SGHAT and CDR2 FQNNGV. The CDR3 coding sequence is TGTGCCAGCAGCGGTCCAGGGGGGAGCGCCGAGCAGTACTTC. Residues: CASSGPGGSAEQYF. The variable domain in full, with the rest retrieved from reference TRBV11-2 and TRBJ2-7, is EAGVAQSPRYKIIEKRQSVAFWCNPISGHATLYWYQQILGQGPKLLIQFQNNGVVDDSQLPKDRFSAERLKGVDSTLKIQPAKLEDSAVYLCASSGPGGSAEQYFGPGTRLTVT.

In this sample, this clone turned up a few times. The chain carries TRBV6-1 and TRBJ2-2; 8 bases align to TRBD2. Germline V lookup: CDR1 MNHNS, CDR2 SASEGT. Trimming at V came to 1 base and at J to 6 bases, leaving 7 bases not matched to a gene. The CDR3 has 16 residues. CDR3 region: CASSEGAGGSSGELFF. In DNA, the CDR3 is TGTGCCAGCAGTGAAGGGGCGGGAGGCTCGTCCGGGGAGCTGTTTTTT.

The chain combines TRBV6-5 with TRBJ2-7, with TRBD1 as a possible D gene (5 bases). CDR1 MNHEY and CDR2 SVGAGI come from the germline V gene. The CDR3 is made up of 14 amino acids. The ends were cut back, 8 bases at V and 2 bases at J, with 16 bases in the middle. CDR3 residues: CASQGADRPYEQYF. For the CDR3, the DNA is TGTGCCAGCCAAGGTGCTGACAGACCCTACGAGCAGTACTTC.

The chain recombines TRBV7-8 with TRBJ2-3; no clear D. Looked up from germline, CDR1 is SGHVS and CDR2 is FQNEAQ. V dropped 3 bases and J dropped 3 bases, with 19 bases sitting between them. This CDR3 region has 17 residues. The CDR3 DNA follows: TGTGCCAGCAGCTTTGGGTGGATGAGGTCAGCAACAGATACGCAGTATTTT. This gives the protein CASSFGWMRSATDTQYF. Complete variable domain (other parts from reference TRBV7-8 and TRBJ2-3): GAGVSQSPRYKVAKRGQDVALRCDPISGHVSLFWYQQALGQGPEFLTYFQNEAQLDKSGLPSDRFFAERPEGSVSTLKIQRTQQEDSAVYLCASSFGWMRSATDTQYFGPGTRLTVL.

The chain employs TRBV4-2 and TRBJ2-5; unclear D gene. Germline V gives CDR1 LGHNA, CDR2 YNFKEQ. The CDR3 length is 14 residues. V was trimmed by 0 bases and J by 5 bases, leaving 10 bases between them. CDR3 sequence reads: CASSQERRWETQYF. The DNA for the CDR3 is TGTGCCAGCAGCCAAGAAAGGCGGTGGGAGACCCAGTACTTC.

The chain couples TRBV5-4 to TRBJ1-1; weak D call: TRBD1 (5 bases). V lost 3 bases to trimming and J lost 4 bases, with 16 bases between them. CDR1 and CDR2 (germline): SGHNT, YYREEE (reference sequence). The CDR3 totals 15 residues. CDR3 sequence (DNA): TGTGCCAGCAGCTACGGACACCGGGCGGCCACTGAAGCTTTCTTT. This translates into CASSYGHRAATEAFF.

The chain combines TRBV4-1 with TRBJ2-1, with D possibly TRBD2 on 6 matching bases. Germline CDR1 and CDR2: MGHRA and YSYEKL. This CDR3 region has 22 residues. The V gene lost 2 bases and the J gene lost 0 bases, with 29 bases spanning the gap. CDR3 residues: CASSQPSLASRRAHYSYNEQFF. The DNA of the CDR3 is TGCGCCAGCAGCCAACCCTCTCTAGCGTCCCGCAGAGCGCACTACTCCTACAATGAGCAGTTCTTC.

The V call is TRBV3-1 (or the pseudogene TRBV3-2), the J call TRBJ2-2; 16 bases align to TRBD2. The V segment lost 4 bases and the J segment 5 bases; nucleotides outside the gene matches: 7. CDR1 and CDR2 from the germline V gene are LGHDT and YNNKEL (reference sequence). The length of the CDR3 is 18 residues. The CDR3 DNA sequence: TGTGCCAGCAGCCCGGGACTAGCGGGAGGGGTCGGGACCGGGGAGCTGTTTTTT. Translating it yields CASSPGLAGGVGTGELFF.

V is TRBV28 and J is TRBJ2-3; TRBD1 is a possible D gene (6 bases). Germline V gene sequence: CDR1 MDHEN, CDR2 SYDVKM. The CDR3 is made up of 15 amino acids. V gave up 3 bases and J gave up 7 bases, with 17 bases separating them. Here the CDR3 reads CASSFSTGQTNTQYF. The CDR3 DNA reads as TGTGCCAGCAGTTTTTCGACAGGTCAGACCAATACGCAGTATTTT.

The gene calls are TRBV19 and TRBJ2-2, with 8 bases lining up with TRBD1. CDR3 size: 14 residues. V lost 4 bases, J lost 8 bases, and 6 bases stayed unmatched. CDR1 and CDR2 from the germline V gene are LNHDA and SQIVND (reference sequence). CDR3: CASSRNRGKGELFF. CDR3 coding DNA: TGTGCCAGTAGTAGAAACAGGGGGAAGGGGGAGCTGTTTTTT.

The rearrangement uses TRBV24-1 and TRBJ2-1, with 9 bases identical to TRBD1. V gave up 4 bases and J gave up 8 bases; unmatched junction bases: 8. The length of the CDR3 is 15 residues. Germline-derived CDR1 and CDR2 are KGHDR and SFDVKD. The CDR3 bases are TGTGCCACCAGTGAGTCCGGGACAGGGACGGATGAGCAGTTCTTC. Translating it yields CATSESGTGTDEQFF.

This clone was observed once. The rearrangement uses TRBV9 and TRBJ1-1; weak D call: TRBD1 (6 bases). The CDR3 extends over 14 amino acids. The germline V gene encodes CDR1 SGDLS and CDR2 YYNGEE. The V gene lost 2 bases and the J gene lost 5 bases, with 13 bases spanning the gap. The CDR3 nucleotides read TGTGCCAGCAGCGTTTCCGGGGGGCTTACTGAAGCTTTCTTT. Protein sequence: CASSVSGGLTEAFF.